One sample yielded the 32 T cell receptor beta chains listed below, sequenced in a study of T cell responses to AZD1222 COVID-19 vaccine. The table came from immunoSEQ multiplex PCR; TCRdb's copy has only in-frame clones and leaves some out. This table has 110,000 to 150,000 clones, over 90% appearing once. The sequences come from peripheral blood, collected on day 0 of AZD1222 vaccination. These receptors came from an adult in good health.

J is TRBJ2-5 and V is TRBV19; 12 nucleotides agree with TRBD2. V shed 5 bases, J shed 5 bases, and the junction held 9 bases outside the gene matches. This CDR3 contains 16 residues. CDR1 LNHDA and CDR2 SQIVND come from the germline V gene (reference sequence). The CDR3 nucleotides read TGTGCCAGTAGTCCCAGACTAGCGGGAGCGGTTGAGACCCAGTACTTC. Translation: CASSPRLAGAVETQYF. Full variable domain (outside the CDR3, taken from reference TRBV19 and TRBJ2-5): DGGITQSPKYLFRKEGQNVTLSCEQNLNHDAMYWYRQDPGQGLRLIYYSQIVNDFQKGDIAEGYSVSREKKESFPLTVTSAQKNPTAFYLCASSPRLAGAVETQYFGPGTRLLVL.

This sequence joins TRBV5-1 and TRBJ1-1, with no clear D. Germline CDR1 is SGHRS and CDR2 is YFSETQ. The V and J ends lost 0 bases and 7 bases respectively, with 7 bases between them. This CDR3 has 12 residues. The CDR3 loop is CASSLDGVEAFF. CDR3 coding DNA: TGCGCCAGCAGCTTGGATGGGGTTGAAGCTTTCTTT.

The CDR3 spells CASKGQVDTEAFF. In DNA form, the CDR3 reads TGTGCCAGCAAGGGACAGGTAGACACTGAAGCTTTCTTT. The V and J genes are TRBV6-5 and TRBJ1-1; TRBD1 matches 8 bases. V shed 7 bases, J shed 3 bases, and the junction held 4 bases outside the gene matches. CDR1 and CDR2 from the germline V gene are MNHEY and SVGAGI. The CDR3 runs 13 residues.

This clone occurred a few times. V and J are TRBV5-1 and TRBJ2-1, with D maybe TRBD2 (6 bases). V was shortened by 9 bases and J by 4 bases, with 20 bases between the two germline ends. The length of the CDR3 is 15 residues. Per the germline V gene, CDR1 is SGHRS and CDR2 is YFSETQ. The CDR3 DNA reads TGCGCCATCCCATACCGGGACTGGCCTTACAATGAGCAGTTCTTC. This codes for CAIPYRDWPYNEQFF.

V and J are TRBV30 and TRBJ1-5, with D uncertain. Trimming stripped 0 bases from V and 3 bases from J, with 12 bases between. The CDR3 length is 15 residues. CDR1 is GTSNPN, CDR2 SVGIG, per germline (reference sequence). CDR3 sequence: CAWSVGSASNQPQHF. Here the CDR3 DNA reads TGTGCCTGGAGTGTAGGGTCGGCTTCCAATCAGCCCCAGCATTTT.

This clone has just one count. The chain uses TRBV6-1 and TRBJ2-5, with D uncertain. From germline, CDR1 is MNHNS and CDR2 SASEGT. The germline V and J ends were trimmed by 2 bases and 5 bases, with 6 bases remaining between them. The length of the CDR3 is 12 residues. The chain's CDR3 is CASSENSETQYF. CDR3 DNA sequence: TGTGCCAGCAGTGAAAATAGCGAGACCCAGTACTTC.

This chain joins TRBV3-1 (or the pseudogene TRBV3-2) and TRBJ2-7; possible D gene TRBD2, 6 bases. Looked up from germline, CDR1 is LGHDT and CDR2 is YNNKEL (reference sequence). The CDR3 is 15 amino acids. V lost 0 bases and J lost 7, with 16 bases in between. CDR3 protein: CASSQDLTSVWEQYF. DNA of the CDR3: TGTGCCAGCAGCCAAGACCTGACTAGTGTTTGGGAGCAGTACTTC.

The CDR3 region has the DNA TGTGCCAGTAGTACGGGACTAGCGGGAGGCAATGAGCAGTTCTTC. Its protein product is CASSTGLAGGNEQFF. The genes are TRBV19 and TRBJ2-1; 15 bases agree with TRBD2. V gave up 4 bases and J gave up 6 bases; unmatched junction bases: 1. CDR1 LNHDA and CDR2 SQIVND come from the germline V gene (reference sequence). The CDR3 sequence is 15 residues long.

This sequence joins TRBV30 and TRBJ1-3; D is undetermined. The CDR3 totals 13 residues. From germline, CDR1 is GTSNPN and CDR2 SVGIG (reference sequence). V dropped 4 bases and J dropped 0 bases, with 7 bases sitting between them. The CDR3 loop reads CAWTGSSGNTIYF. The DNA of the CDR3 is TGTGCCTGGACCGGAAGCTCTGGAAACACCATATATTTT.

The rearrangement uses TRBV7-8 and TRBJ2-1; 10 bases line up with TRBD2. J lost 10 bases, V lost 2 bases, and 14 bases had no gene match. CDR1 and CDR2 (germline): SGHVS, FQNEAQ. This CDR3 comprises 17 residues. The CDR3 protein is CASSLQREGRGIREQFF. CDR3 nucleotides: TGTGCCAGCAGCTTACAGCGGGAGGGCCGGGGGATAAGAGAGCAGTTCTTC.

V and J are TRBV28 and TRBJ1-2, with D maybe TRBD1 (5 bases). Germline V lookup: CDR1 MDHEN, CDR2 SYDVKM. The CDR3 is 16 residues long. V lost 6 bases and J lost 4, with 21 bases in between. The CDR3 DNA sequence: TGTGCCAGCAGGCTGGGTCCTACGGGGGGACTCTATGGCTACACCTTC. This encodes CASRLGPTGGLYGYTF.

The chain couples TRBV30 to TRBJ2-5; 8 bases map to TRBD2. Germline CDR1 is GTSNPN and CDR2 is SVGIG (reference sequence). There are 14 residues in the CDR3. J was trimmed by 5 bases and V by 2 bases; bases with no gene match: 7. The CDR3 spells CAWSLGSGGETQYF. The CDR3 DNA is TGTGCCTGGAGTCTTGGGAGCGGGGGTGAGACCCAGTACTTC. The full variable domain, its missing parts supplied by reference TRBV30 and TRBJ2-5, is SQTIHQWPATLVQPVGSPLSLECTVEGTSNPNLYWYRQAAGRGLQLLFYSVGIGQISSEVPQNLSASRPQDRQFILSSKKLLLSDSGFYLCAWSLGSGGETQYFGPGTRLLVL.

V is TRBV11-1 and J is TRBJ2-5, with D possibly being TRBD1 (8 bases). The CDR3 spans 15 residues. Germline V gives CDR1 SGHAT, CDR2 FQDESV (reference sequence). Trimming cost V 4 bases and J 3 bases, with 15 bases left between them. This CDR3 is CASSWEGGQEETQYF. The CDR3 bases are TGTGCCAGCAGCTGGGAGGGGGGACAGGAAGAGACCCAGTACTTC.

This rearrangement joins TRBV24-1 to TRBJ2-7; 9 bases match TRBD1. The CDR3 contains 15 residues. The germline gives CDR1 KGHDR, CDR2 SFDVKD. The V gene end was trimmed by 3 bases and the J gene end by 7 bases; junction bases not matched to a gene: 9. Here the CDR3 reads CATSDEGQGGEEQYF. CDR3 in DNA: TGTGCCACCAGTGATGAGGGACAGGGCGGAGAGGAGCAGTACTTC.

The CDR3 DNA reads as TGCGCCAGCAGCCCAGACAGGGTAGTTGGTAATTCACCCCTCCACTTT. Translated: CASSPDRVVGNSPLHF. The V call is TRBV5-1, the J call TRBJ1-6; TRBD1 agrees at 7 bases. The length of the CDR3 is 16 residues. Germline CDR1 reads SGHRS; CDR2 reads YFSETQ. V was pared by 4 bases and J by 6 bases, with 10 bases of the junction left unmatched. Combining the CDR3 with reference TRBV5-1 and TRBJ1-6 gives the whole variable domain KAGVTQTPRYLIKTRGQQVTLSCSPISGHRSVSWYQQTPGQGLQFLFEYFSETQRNKGNFPGRFSGRQFSNSRSEMNVSTLELGDSALYLCASSPDRVVGNSPLHFGNGTRLTVT.

J is TRBJ2-1 and V is TRBV7-6; TRBD2 agrees at 14 bases. Germline CDR1 is SGHVS and CDR2 is FNYEAQ. There are 15 residues in the CDR3. V was clipped by 3 bases and J by 8 bases; unmatched bases: 3. The CDR3: CASSLGLAGDDEQFF. DNA for the CDR3: TGTGCCAGCAGCTTGGGACTAGCGGGAGACGATGAGCAGTTCTTC.

J is TRBJ1-2 and V is TRBV28, with a weak D call TRBD1 (5 bases). Trimming stripped 3 bases from V and 6 bases from J, with 14 bases between. The germline gives CDR1 MDHEN, CDR2 SYDVKM. The CDR3 length is 14 residues. The CDR3 DNA reads as TGTGCCAGCAGTTTTAGTAGGGGATTAAATGGCTACACCTTC. This sequence encodes CASSFSRGLNGYTF.

The rearrangement links TRBV11-2 to TRBJ1-1, with unresolved D. This CDR3 spans 14 amino acids. Germline loops: CDR1 SGHAT, CDR2 FQNNGV. Deletions cut 5 bases from V and 3 bases from J, with 13 bases between. The CDR3 bases are TGTGCCAGCAGCCCCTCCCCGAGGGACACTGAAGCTTTCTTT. This gives the protein CASSPSPRDTEAFF.

The chain joins TRBV11-2 to TRBJ1-6; D remains unclear. The CDR3 is made up of 14 amino acids. The ends were cut back, 3 bases at V and 6 bases at J, with 9 bases in the middle. CDR1 SGHAT and CDR2 FQNNGV come from the germline V gene. The CDR3 coding sequence is TGTGCCAGCAGCTTCGCAAGCCCTAATTCACCCCTCCACTTT. Translating gives CASSFASPNSPLHF.

The gene calls are TRBV3-1 (or the pseudogene TRBV3-2) and TRBJ1-1, with D perhaps matching TRBD1 (6 bases). Trimming shortened V by 0 bases and J by 3 bases, and 14 bases separated the two germline ends. Germline V gene sequence: CDR1 LGHDT, CDR2 YNNKEL (reference sequence). The CDR3 covers 16 residues. This CDR3 reads CASSQEPGARYTEAFF. Written as DNA, the CDR3 is TGTGCCAGCAGCCAAGAACCAGGGGCTAGGTACACTGAAGCTTTCTTT.

The chain has TRBV27 and TRBJ2-7; TRBD2 matches at 9 bases. CDR3 length equals 14 residues. Trimming removed 3 bases from V and 3 bases from J; junction bases left unmatched: 3. Germline CDR1 MNHEY, CDR2 SMNVEV (reference sequence). CDR3: CASSFRREGYEQYF. As DNA, the CDR3 is TGTGCCAGCAGTTTCAGGCGGGAGGGCTACGAGCAGTACTTC.

This sequence joins TRBV14 and TRBJ2-7; 11 positions agree with TRBD1. The CDR3 is 16 residues long. Germline lookup yields CDR1 SGHDN and CDR2 FVKESK. With V trimmed by 3 bases and J by 3 bases, 7 bases remained unmatched. As DNA, the CDR3 is TGTGCCAGCAGCCATGTCCCCGGGACAGGGGGCTACGAGCAGTACTTC. Translating it yields CASSHVPGTGGYEQYF.

V is TRBV6-5 and J is TRBJ2-7; no firm D call. V lost 2 bases and J 3 bases, leaving 8 bases between the germline ends. The CDR3 length is 13 residues. The V gene's germline CDR1 is MNHEY and CDR2 SVGAGI. The CDR3 sequence: CASSYGHIYEQYF. In nucleotides, the CDR3 is TGTGCCAGCAGTTACGGGCATATCTACGAGCAGTACTTC.

J is TRBJ2-5 and V is TRBV15; D is possibly TRBD1 or TRBD2 (5 bases each). Trimming cost V 1 base and J 1 base, with 19 bases left between them. CDR1 and CDR2 from the germline V gene are LNHNV and YYDKDF (reference sequence). The CDR3 contains 18 residues. The CDR3 spells CATSRVKRDPLSQETQYF. The CDR3 DNA reads as TGTGCCACCAGCAGAGTAAAACGGGACCCATTATCCCAAGAGACCCAGTACTTC.

The chain employs TRBV4-2 and TRBJ2-3, with 9 bases identical to TRBD2. This CDR3 is 16 amino acids long. The germline CDR1 and CDR2 sequences are LGHNA and YNFKEQ. J was trimmed by 4 bases and V by 0 bases; bases with no gene match: 5. The CDR3: CASSQDPSGTADTQYF. As DNA, the CDR3 is TGTGCCAGCAGCCAAGATCCTAGCGGGACTGCAGATACGCAGTATTTT.

The rearrangement joins TRBV6-5 to TRBJ1-1, with D unresolved. CDR1 and CDR2 from the germline V gene are MNHEY and SVGAGI. V was pared by 0 bases and J by 5 bases, with 10 bases between. The CDR3 loop spans 14 amino acids. In DNA form, the CDR3 reads TGTGCCAGCAGTTACTCAGGCGGAAGGACTGAAGCTTTCTTT. Translation: CASSYSGGRTEAFF.

This chain uses TRBV28 with TRBJ1-2, with D possibly being TRBD1 (5 bases). Germline CDR1 reads MDHEN; CDR2 reads SYDVKM. CDR3 length equals 13 residues. Trimming took off 6 bases at V and 5 bases at J, with 13 bases between the two ends. CDR3 in DNA: TGTGCCAGCAGGTTGAGGGGAAGGTATGGCTACACCTTC. Translated: CASRLRGRYGYTF.

V usage is TRBV4-2 and J usage is TRBJ2-1; no firm D call. The CDR3 extends over 16 amino acids. Per germline, CDR1 LGHNA and CDR2 YNFKEQ. Trimming removed 3 bases from V and 0 bases from J, with 12 bases in between. The CDR3 nucleotides are TGTGCCAGCAGCCATGCCCGGGCGAGCTCCTACAATGAGCAGTTCTTC. Residues: CASSHARASSYNEQFF.

J is TRBJ1-5 and V is TRBV7-8; no reliable D call. The germline V gene has CDR1 SGHVS and CDR2 FQNEAQ. Trimming took 4 bases from V and 9 from J, leaving 13 bases between them. There are 13 residues in the CDR3. CDR3 nucleotide sequence: TGTGCCAGCAGCTCAGTGGGGTTCAGGCCCCAGCATTTT. This sequence encodes CASSSVGFRPQHF.

V usage is TRBV10-3 and J usage is TRBJ1-2; 11 nucleotides line up with TRBD1. Losses at the gene ends were 4 bases for V and 8 bases for J; bases not matched to a gene: 6. The germline V gene encodes CDR1 ENHRY and CDR2 SYGVKD. This CDR3 is built from 14 residues. The CDR3 here is CAISGTGGTRGYTF. The CDR3 DNA follows: TGTGCCATCAGTGGGACAGGGGGCACTCGGGGCTACACCTTC.

The V gene is TRBV5-6, the J gene TRBJ2-2; TRBD1 matches 8 bases. Germline trimming cut 5 bases from V and 1 base from J; bases unmatched to any gene: 4. Germline V lookup: CDR1 SGHDT, CDR2 YYEEEE. The CDR3 loop spans 15 amino acids. DNA of the CDR3: TGTGCCAGCAGGCCTACAGGGGGGAACACCGGGGAGCTGTTTTTT. Its translation is CASRPTGGNTGELFF.

The chain couples TRBV9 to TRBJ2-7; D might be TRBD2 (6 bases). V was clipped by 3 bases and J by 7 bases, with 14 bases between them. Germline CDR1 and CDR2: SGDLS and YYNGEE. The CDR3 is 13 residues long. The CDR3 DNA is TGTGCCAGCAGCGCCTGGACGGCGGGGGAGCAGTACTTC. It specifies CASSAWTAGEQYF.